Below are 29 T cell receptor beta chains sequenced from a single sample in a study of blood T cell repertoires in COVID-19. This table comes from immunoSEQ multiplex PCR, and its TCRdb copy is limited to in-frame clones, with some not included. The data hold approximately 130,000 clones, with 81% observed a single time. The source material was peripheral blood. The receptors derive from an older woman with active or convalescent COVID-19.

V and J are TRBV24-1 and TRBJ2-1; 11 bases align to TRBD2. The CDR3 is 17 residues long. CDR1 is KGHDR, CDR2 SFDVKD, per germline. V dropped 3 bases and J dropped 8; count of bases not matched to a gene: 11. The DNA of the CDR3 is TGTGCCACCAGTGATACCGGACTAGCGGGTCGGGGCCATGAGCAGTTCTTC. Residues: CATSDTGLAGRGHEQFF.

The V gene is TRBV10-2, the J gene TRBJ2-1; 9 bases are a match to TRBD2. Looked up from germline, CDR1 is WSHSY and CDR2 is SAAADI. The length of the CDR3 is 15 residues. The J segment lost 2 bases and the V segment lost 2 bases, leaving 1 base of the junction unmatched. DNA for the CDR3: TGCGCCAGCAGTGAGGGACTAGCGCCCTACAATGAGCAGTTCTTC. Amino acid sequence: CASSEGLAPYNEQFF.

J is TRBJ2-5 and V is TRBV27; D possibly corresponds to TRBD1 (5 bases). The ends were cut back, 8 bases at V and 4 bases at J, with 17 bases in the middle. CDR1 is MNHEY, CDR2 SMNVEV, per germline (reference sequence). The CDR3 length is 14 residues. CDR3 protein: CASRQGLDGETQYF. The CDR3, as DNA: TGTGCCAGCCGCCAGGGCCTAGACGGAGAGACCCAGTACTTC.

This chain's CDR3 is CASSILSSRVDGYTF. In DNA, the CDR3 is TGTGCCAGTAGTATTCTCTCGAGCCGGGTGGATGGCTACACCTTC. J is TRBJ1-2 and V is TRBV19, with unresolved D. CDR3 length: 15 amino acids. CDR1 is LNHDA and CDR2 is SQIVND in the germline V gene (reference sequence). Trimming removed 3 bases from V and 6 bases from J, with 17 bases in between.

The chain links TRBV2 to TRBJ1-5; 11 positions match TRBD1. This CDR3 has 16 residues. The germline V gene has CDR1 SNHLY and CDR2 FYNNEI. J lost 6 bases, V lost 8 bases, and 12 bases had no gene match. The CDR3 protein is CASLGVRTGGGQPQHF. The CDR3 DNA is TGTGCCAGCCTAGGAGTCAGGACAGGGGGCGGTCAGCCCCAGCATTTT.

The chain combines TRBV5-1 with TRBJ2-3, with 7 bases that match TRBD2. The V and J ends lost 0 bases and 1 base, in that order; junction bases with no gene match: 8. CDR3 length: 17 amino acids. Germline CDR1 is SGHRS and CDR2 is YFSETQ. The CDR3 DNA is TGCGCCAGCAGCTTGGAGGGGAGGGTCCAGGGCACAGATACGCAGTATTTT. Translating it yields CASSLEGRVQGTDTQYF.

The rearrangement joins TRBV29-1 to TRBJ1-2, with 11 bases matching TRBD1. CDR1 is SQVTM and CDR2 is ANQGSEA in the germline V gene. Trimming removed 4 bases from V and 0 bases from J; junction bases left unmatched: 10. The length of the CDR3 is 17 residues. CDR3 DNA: TGCAGCGTTGTGGGATGGGACAGGGGGGACGCTAACTATGGCTACACCTTC. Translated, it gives CSVVGWDRGDANYGYTF.

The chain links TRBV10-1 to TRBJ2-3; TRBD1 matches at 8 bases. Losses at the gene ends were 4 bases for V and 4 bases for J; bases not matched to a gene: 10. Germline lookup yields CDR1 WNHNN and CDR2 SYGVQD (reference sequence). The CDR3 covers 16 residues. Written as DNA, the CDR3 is TGCGCCAGCAGTGTTAGCAGGGGGCTGAGGGCAGATACGCAGTATTTT. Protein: CASSVSRGLRADTQYF.

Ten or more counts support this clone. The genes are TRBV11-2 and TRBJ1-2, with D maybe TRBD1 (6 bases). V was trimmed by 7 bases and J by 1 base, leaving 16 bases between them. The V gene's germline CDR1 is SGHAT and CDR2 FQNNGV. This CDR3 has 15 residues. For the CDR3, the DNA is TGTGCCAGCAAGGGGGTTCGGGGCTATAACTATGGCTACACCTTC. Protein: CASKGVRGYNYGYTF.

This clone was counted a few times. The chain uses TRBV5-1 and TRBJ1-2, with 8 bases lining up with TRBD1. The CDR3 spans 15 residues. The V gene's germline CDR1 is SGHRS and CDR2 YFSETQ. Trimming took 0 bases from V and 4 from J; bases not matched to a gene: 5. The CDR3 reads CASSLESGGLYGYTF. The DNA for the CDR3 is TGCGCCAGCAGCTTGGAGTCAGGGGGCCTCTATGGCTACACCTTC.

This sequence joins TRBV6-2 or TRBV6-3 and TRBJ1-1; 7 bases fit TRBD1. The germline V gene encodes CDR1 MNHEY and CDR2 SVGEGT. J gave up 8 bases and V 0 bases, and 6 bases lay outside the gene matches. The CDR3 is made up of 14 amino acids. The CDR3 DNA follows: TGTGCCAGCAGTTACTCGAGAGGGGGCATCGAAGCTTTCTTT. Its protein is CASSYSRGGIEAFF.

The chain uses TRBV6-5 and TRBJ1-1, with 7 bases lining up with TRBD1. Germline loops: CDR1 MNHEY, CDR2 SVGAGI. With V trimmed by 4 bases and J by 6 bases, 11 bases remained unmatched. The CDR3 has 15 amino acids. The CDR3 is CASSSNPPGGSEAFF. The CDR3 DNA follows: TGTGCCAGCAGTTCAAATCCCCCAGGGGGTTCTGAAGCTTTCTTT.

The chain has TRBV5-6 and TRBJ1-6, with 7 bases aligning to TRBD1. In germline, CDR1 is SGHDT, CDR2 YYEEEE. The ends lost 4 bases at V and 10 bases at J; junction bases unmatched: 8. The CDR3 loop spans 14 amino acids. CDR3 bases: TGTGCCAGCAGCCTGAGACAGGGTAACTCACCCCTCCACTTT. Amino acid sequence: CASSLRQGNSPLHF.

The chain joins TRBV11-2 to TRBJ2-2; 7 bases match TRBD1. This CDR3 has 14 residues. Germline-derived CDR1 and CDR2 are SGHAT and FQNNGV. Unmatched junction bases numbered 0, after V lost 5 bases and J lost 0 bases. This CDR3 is CASSGTANTGELFF. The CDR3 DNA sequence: TGTGCCAGCAGCGGGACAGCGAACACCGGGGAGCTGTTTTTT.

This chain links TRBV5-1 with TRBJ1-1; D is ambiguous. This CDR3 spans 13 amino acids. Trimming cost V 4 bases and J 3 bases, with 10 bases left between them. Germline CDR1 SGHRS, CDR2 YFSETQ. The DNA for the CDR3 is TGCGCCAGCAGCCAGACCGGAGACACTGAAGCTTTCTTT. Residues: CASSQTGDTEAFF.

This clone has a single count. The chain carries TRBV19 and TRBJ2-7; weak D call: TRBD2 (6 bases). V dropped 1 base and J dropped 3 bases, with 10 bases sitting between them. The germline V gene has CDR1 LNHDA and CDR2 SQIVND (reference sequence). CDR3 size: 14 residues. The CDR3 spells CASSIVDGGYEQYF. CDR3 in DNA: TGTGCCAGTAGTATAGTAGACGGGGGCTACGAGCAGTACTTC.

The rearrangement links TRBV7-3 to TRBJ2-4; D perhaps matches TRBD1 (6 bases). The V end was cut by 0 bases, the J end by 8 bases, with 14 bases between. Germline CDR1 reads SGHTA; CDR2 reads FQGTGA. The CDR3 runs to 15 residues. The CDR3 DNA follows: TGTGCCAGCAGCTTAACGGGGGCAATGAGCGACATTCAGTACTTC. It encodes CASSLTGAMSDIQYF.

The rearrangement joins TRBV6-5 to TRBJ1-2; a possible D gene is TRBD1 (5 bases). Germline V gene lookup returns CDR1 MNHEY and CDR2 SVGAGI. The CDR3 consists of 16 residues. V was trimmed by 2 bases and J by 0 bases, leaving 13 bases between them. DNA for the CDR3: TGTGCCAGCAGTTACGGGGTTTCCAGGGCTAACTATGGCTACACCTTC. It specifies CASSYGVSRANYGYTF.

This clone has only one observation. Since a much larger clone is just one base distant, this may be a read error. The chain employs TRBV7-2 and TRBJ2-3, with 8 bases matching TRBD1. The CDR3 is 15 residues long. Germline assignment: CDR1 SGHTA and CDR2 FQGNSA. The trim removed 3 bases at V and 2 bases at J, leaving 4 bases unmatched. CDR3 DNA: TGTGCCAGCAGCTTTGACAGGGGACTCACAGATACGCAGTATTTT. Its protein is CASSFDRGLTDTQYF.

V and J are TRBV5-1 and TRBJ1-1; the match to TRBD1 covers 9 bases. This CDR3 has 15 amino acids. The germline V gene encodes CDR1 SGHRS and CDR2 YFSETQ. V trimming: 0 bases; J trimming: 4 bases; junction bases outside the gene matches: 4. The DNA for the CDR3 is TGCGCCAGCAGCTTGGCAGCGACAGGGGGCACTGAAGCTTTCTTT. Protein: CASSLAATGGTEAFF.

CDR3 bases: TGTGCCAGCAGCTTGTTAGCGGGGGGCGGTTTAGCCAAAAACATTCAGTACTTC. Residues: CASSLLAGGGLAKNIQYF. The chain employs TRBV5-4 and TRBJ2-4, with 10 positions matching TRBD2. CDR1 and CDR2 from the germline V gene are SGHNT and YYREEE (reference sequence). There are 18 residues in the CDR3. J gave up 0 bases and V 1 base, and 7 bases lay outside the gene matches.

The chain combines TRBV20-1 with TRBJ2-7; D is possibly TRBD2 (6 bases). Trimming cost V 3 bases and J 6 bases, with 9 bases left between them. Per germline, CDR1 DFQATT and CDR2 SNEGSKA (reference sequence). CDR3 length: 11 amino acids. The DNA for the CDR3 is TGCAGTGCTAGGGGAGGTCTCGAGCAGTACTTC. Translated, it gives CSARGGLEQYF.

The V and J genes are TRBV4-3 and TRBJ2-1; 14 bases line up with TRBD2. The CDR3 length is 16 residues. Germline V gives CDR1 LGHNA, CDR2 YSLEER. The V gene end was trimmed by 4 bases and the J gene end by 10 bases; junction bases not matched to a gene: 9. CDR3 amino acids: CASSLFRLAGGREQFF. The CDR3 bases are TGCGCCAGCAGCCTGTTTCGACTAGCGGGAGGGAGAGAGCAGTTCTTC.

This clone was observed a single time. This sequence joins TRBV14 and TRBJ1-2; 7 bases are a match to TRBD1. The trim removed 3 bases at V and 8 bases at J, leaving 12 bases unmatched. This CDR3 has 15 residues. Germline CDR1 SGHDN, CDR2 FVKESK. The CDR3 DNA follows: TGTGCCAGCAGCCACTTCGGTGAAGACAGGGTGGGCTACACCTTC. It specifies CASSHFGEDRVGYTF.

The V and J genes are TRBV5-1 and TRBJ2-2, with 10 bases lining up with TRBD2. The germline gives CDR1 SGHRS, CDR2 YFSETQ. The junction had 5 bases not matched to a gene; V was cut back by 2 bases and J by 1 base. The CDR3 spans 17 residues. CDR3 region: CASSFIAGGLNTGELFF. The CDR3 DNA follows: TGCGCCAGCAGCTTTATAGCGGGGGGCCTGAACACCGGGGAGCTGTTTTTT.

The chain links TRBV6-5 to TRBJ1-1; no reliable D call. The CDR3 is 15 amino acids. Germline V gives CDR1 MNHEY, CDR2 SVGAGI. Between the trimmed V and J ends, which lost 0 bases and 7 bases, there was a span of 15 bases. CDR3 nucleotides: TGTGCCAGCAGTTACTCCGCTGCCCGACTAGGTGAAGCTTTCTTT. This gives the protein CASSYSAARLGEAFF.

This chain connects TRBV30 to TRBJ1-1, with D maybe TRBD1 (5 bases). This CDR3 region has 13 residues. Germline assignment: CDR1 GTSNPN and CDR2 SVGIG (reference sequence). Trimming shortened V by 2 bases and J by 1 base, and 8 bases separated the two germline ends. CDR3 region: CAWSIGGNTEAFF. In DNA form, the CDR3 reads TGTGCCTGGAGTATCGGGGGGAACACTGAAGCTTTCTTT.

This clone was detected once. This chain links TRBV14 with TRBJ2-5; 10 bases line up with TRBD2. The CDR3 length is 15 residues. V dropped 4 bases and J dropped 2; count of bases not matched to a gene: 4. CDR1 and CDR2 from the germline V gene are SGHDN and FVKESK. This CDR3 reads CASSLLAGRQETQYF. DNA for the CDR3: TGTGCCAGCAGCCTACTAGCGGGGAGGCAAGAGACCCAGTACTTC.

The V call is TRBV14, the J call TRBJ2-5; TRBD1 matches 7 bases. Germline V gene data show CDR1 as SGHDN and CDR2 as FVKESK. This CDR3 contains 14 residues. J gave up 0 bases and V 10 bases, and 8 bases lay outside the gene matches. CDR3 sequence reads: CAIGLGQYQETQYF. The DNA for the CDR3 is TGTGCCATCGGACTGGGACAGTACCAAGAGACCCAGTACTTC. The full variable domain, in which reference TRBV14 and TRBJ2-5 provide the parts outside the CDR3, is EAGVTQFPSHSVIEKGQTVTLRCDPISGHDNLYWYRRVMGKEIKFLLHFVKESKQDESGMPNNRFLAERTGGTYSTLKVQPAELEDSGVYFCAIGLGQYQETQYFGPGTRLLVL.